This T cell receptor beta chain stems from a study of human T cells and chemical hapten exposure. About the study: Upper-back patches of 0.01% DPC were read at 6 days. Notes on the study in general: The number of TCRs above 1 in 1000 frequency did not change after DPC sensitization.

The V end was cut by 7 bases, the J end by 1 base, with 10 bases between. Germline V gene lookup returns CDR1 SNHLY and CDR2 FYNNEI. This CDR3 comprises 13 residues. The time point denotes: pre-sensitization, week 0. Treatment meaning: therapeutic diphenylcyclopropenone sensitization with weekly scalp DPC. This clonotype was observed a few times. The antigen is not known. TCRdb reanalysed the RACE reads using MiXCR and keeps one entry per CDR3 protein. The table records around 350,000 distinct CDR3 sequences, around 5.5% of them present only once. The sequencing used whole blood, collected in connection with sensitization to the hapten diphenylcyclopropenone (DPC). The source is a woman between 18 and 29 years old with alopecia areata. Some clones in this sample may be carry-over from other donors' samples. J is TRBJ1-1 and V is TRBV2; D is undetermined. The CDR3: CASIRETNTEAFF. The CDR3 region has the DNA TGTGCCAGCATCCGTGAAACGAACACTGAAGCTTTCTTT.